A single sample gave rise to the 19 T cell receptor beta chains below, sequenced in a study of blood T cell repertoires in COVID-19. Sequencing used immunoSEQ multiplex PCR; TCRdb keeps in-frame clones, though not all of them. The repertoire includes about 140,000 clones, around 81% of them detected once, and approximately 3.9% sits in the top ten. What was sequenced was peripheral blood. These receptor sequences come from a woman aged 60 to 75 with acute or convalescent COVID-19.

In nucleotides, the CDR3 is TGTGCCAGCAGCGTAGATGGGGGCGCGTTCTATAATTCACCCCTCCACTTT. It yields the protein CASSVDGGAFYNSPLHF. V gene TRBV9 combines with J gene TRBJ1-6; D might be TRBD1 (6 bases). The germline V gene encodes CDR1 SGDLS and CDR2 YYNGEE. The ends were cut back, 0 bases at V and 3 bases at J, with 13 bases in the middle. The CDR3 length is 17 residues.

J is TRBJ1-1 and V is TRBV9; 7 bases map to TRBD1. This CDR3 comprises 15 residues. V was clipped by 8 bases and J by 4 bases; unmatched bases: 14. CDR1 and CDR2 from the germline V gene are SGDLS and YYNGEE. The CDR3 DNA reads TGTGCCAGTTCCCGGGACAGCATAGGCGGCACTGAAGCTTTCTTT. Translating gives CASSRDSIGGTEAFF.

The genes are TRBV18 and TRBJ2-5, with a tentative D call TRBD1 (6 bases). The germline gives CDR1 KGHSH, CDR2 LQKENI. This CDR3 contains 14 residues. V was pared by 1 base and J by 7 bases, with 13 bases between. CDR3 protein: CASSPQGVEATQYF. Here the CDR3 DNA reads TGTGCCAGCTCACCACAGGGGGTTGAAGCGACCCAGTACTTC.

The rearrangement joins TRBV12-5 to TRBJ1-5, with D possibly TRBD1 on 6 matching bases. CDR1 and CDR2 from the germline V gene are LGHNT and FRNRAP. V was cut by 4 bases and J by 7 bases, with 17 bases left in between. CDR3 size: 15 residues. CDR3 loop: CASGSTQQGNQPQHF. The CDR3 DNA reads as TGTGCTAGTGGTTCGACACAGCAGGGGAACCAGCCCCAGCATTTT.

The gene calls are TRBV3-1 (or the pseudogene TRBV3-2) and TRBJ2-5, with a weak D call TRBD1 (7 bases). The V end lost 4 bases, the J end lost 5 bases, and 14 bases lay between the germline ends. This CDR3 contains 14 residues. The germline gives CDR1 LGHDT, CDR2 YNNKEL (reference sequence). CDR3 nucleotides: TGTGCCAGCAGCCCCTCGACAGGGAGGGAGACCCAGTACTTC. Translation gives CASSPSTGRETQYF.

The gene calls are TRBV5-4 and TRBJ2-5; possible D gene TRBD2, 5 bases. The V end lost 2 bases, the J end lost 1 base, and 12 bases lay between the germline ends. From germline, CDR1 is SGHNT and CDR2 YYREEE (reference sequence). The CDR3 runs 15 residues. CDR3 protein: CASSFQARAQETQYF. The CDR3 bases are TGTGCCAGCAGCTTTCAAGCGAGGGCCCAAGAGACCCAGTACTTC.

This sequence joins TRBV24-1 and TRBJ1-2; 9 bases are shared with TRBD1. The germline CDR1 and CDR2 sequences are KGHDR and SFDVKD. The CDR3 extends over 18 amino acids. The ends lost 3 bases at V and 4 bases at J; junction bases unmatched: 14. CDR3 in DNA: TGTGCCACCAGTGATGGTTTAACGGGACAGGGAAGTAGCTATGGCTACACCTTC. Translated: CATSDGLTGQGSSYGYTF.

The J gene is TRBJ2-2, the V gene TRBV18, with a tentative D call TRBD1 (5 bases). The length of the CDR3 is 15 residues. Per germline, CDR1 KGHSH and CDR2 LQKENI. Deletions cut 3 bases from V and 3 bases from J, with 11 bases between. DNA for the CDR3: TGTGCCAGCTCACCGTGGCAGGGTGACACCGGGGAGCTGTTTTTT. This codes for CASSPWQGDTGELFF.

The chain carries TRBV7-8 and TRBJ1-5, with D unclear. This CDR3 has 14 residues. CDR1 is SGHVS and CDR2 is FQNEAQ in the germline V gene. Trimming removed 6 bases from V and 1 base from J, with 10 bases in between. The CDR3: CASRLGASNQPQHF. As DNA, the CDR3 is TGTGCCAGCAGACTAGGCGCCAGCAATCAGCCCCAGCATTTT.

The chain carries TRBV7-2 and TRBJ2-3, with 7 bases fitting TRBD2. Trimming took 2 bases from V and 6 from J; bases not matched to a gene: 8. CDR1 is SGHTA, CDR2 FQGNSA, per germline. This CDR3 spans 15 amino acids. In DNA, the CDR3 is TGTGCCAGCAGCTTAAATGCGGGAGCATTGGATACGCAGTATTTT. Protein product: CASSLNAGALDTQYF. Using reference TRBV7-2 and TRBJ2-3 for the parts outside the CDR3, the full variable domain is GAGVSQSPSNKVTEKGKDVELRCDPISGHTALYWYRQSLGQGLEFLIYFQGNSAPDKSGLPSDRFSAERTGGSVSTLTIQRTQQEDSAVYLCASSLNAGALDTQYFGPGTRLTVL.

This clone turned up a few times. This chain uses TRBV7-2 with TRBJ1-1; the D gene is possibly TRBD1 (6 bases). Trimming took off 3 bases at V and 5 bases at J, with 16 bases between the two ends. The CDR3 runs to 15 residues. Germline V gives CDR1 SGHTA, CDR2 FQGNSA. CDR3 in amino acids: CASSFPPGVRTEAFF. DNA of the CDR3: TGTGCCAGCAGCTTCCCCCCAGGGGTGAGAACTGAAGCTTTCTTT.

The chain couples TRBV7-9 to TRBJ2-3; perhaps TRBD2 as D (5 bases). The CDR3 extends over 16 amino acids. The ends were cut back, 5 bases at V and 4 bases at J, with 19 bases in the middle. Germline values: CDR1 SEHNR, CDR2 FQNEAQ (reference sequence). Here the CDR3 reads CASSPRSTLGADTQYF. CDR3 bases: TGTGCCAGCAGCCCCAGATCCACCCTCGGGGCAGATACGCAGTATTTT.

As DNA, the CDR3 is TGTGCCAGCAGCGGGGGAGGTAGAACGGGGGTTAACAATGAGCAGTTCTTC. Translating gives CASSGGGRTGVNNEQFF. The gene calls are TRBV9 and TRBJ2-1; TRBD2 is a possible D gene (6 bases). V was shortened by 3 bases and J by 5 bases, with 21 bases between the two germline ends. CDR3 length equals 17 residues. Germline V gene lookup returns CDR1 SGDLS and CDR2 YYNGEE.

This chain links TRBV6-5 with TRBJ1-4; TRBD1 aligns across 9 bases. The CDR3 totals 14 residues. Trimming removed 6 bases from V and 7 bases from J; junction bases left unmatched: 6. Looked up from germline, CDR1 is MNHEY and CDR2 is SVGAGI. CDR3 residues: CASRLQGAGEKLFF. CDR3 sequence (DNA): TGTGCCAGCAGACTACAGGGGGCGGGTGAAAAACTGTTTTTT.

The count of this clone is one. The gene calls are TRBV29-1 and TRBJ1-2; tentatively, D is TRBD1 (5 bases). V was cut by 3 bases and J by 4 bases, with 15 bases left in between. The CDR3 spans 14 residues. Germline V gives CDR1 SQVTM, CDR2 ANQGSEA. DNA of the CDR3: TGCAGCGTTGACCACAAGGGGCCCTTCTATGGCTACACCTTC. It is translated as CSVDHKGPFYGYTF.

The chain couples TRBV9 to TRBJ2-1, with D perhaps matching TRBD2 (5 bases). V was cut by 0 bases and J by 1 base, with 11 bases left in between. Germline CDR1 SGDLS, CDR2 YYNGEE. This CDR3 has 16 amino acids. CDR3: CASSVGAGPSYNEQFF. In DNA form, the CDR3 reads TGTGCCAGCAGCGTAGGGGCGGGCCCTTCCTACAATGAGCAGTTCTTC. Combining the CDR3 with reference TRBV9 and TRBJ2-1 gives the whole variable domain DSGVTQTPKHLITATGQRVTLRCSPRSGDLSVYWYQQSLDQGLQFLIQYYNGEERAKGNILERFSAQQFPDLHSELNLSSLELGDSALYFCASSVGAGPSYNEQFFGPGTRLTVL.

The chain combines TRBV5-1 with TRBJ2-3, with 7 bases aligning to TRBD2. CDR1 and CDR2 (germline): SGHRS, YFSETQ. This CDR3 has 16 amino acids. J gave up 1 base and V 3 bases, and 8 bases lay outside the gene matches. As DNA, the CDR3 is TGCGCCAGCAGCTCTAGCCCGGGAGGACGCACAGATACGCAGTATTTT. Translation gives CASSSSPGGRTDTQYF.

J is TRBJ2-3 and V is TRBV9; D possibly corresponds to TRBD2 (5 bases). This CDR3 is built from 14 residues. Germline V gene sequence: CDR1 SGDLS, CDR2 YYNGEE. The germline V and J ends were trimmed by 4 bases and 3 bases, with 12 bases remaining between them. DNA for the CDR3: TGTGCCAGCAGCCCCTCAGCGGCAACAGATACGCAGTATTTT. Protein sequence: CASSPSAATDTQYF.

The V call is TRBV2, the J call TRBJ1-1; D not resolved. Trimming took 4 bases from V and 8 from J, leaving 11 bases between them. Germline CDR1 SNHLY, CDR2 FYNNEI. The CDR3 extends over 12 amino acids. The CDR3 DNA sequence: TGTGCCAGCAGTGCGTCAGGCCAAGAAGCTTTCTTT. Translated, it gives CASSASGQEAFF.